This TCR beta chain stems from a study of cytomegalovirus exposure and HLA in healthy donors. CDR3 size: 18 residues. Germline CDR1 SGHNT, CDR2 YYREEE (reference sequence). V shed 0 bases, J shed 1 base, and the junction held 10 bases outside the gene matches. A remark on this clone: The antigen remains undetermined.

Notes on the study in general: As a later analysis showed, several of the most significant clusters appeared to be linked to common viral pathogens.

In the PCR, 60 Vbeta and 13 Jbeta primers were used. Sequenced by immunoSEQ multiplex PCR; TCRdb stores in-frame clones only, minus some. Among 100,000 to 150,000 clones listed, around 83% were seen once. Input material: PBMCs. V is TRBV5-4 and J is TRBJ2-3; 8 positions match TRBD2. The receptor comes from a girl aged 2-10 years in good health and CMV-seronegative. CDR3 in amino acids: CASSLGAGVGEGTDTQYF. The CDR3 coding sequence is TGTGCCAGCAGCTTGGGAGCGGGAGTTGGGGAGGGCACAGATACGCAGTATTTT. The whole variable domain, filled in from reference TRBV5-4 and TRBJ2-3, reads ETGVTQSPTHLIKTRGQQVTLRCSSQSGHNTVSWYQQALGQGPQFIFQYYREEENGRGNFPPRFSGLQFPNYSSELNVNALELDDSALYLCASSLGAGVGEGTDTQYFGPGTRLTVL.